A single sample is the source of the 32 T cell receptor beta chains below, sequenced in a study of cytomegalovirus exposure and HLA in healthy donors. It was with 60 Vbeta and 13 Jbeta primers that the PCR ran. Profiled with immunoSEQ multiplex PCR; TCRdb holds only in-frame clones, not every one. The sample carries roughly 150,000 clones, roughly 77% recorded once. Sequencing was done on a sample of PBMCs. The receptor source for this set is a man aged 25-45 years in good health.

This clone turned up a few times. The chain employs TRBV7-2 and TRBJ1-1; D remains ambiguous. V was trimmed by 1 base and J by 1 base, leaving 7 bases between them. The CDR3 consists of 14 residues. The germline gives CDR1 SGHTA, CDR2 FQGNSA. This chain's CDR3 is CASSLVGENTEAFF. The CDR3 DNA is TGTGCCAGCAGCTTAGTCGGGGAGAACACTGAAGCTTTCTTT.

The chain uses TRBV11-2 and TRBJ2-2, with 8 bases that match TRBD1. This CDR3 is 14 amino acids long. With 4 bases clipped from V and 7 bases from J, the junction kept 5 bases outside the gene matches. The V gene's germline CDR1 is SGHAT and CDR2 FQNNGV. The CDR3 protein is CASSSDRVHGELFF. CDR3 DNA: TGTGCCAGCAGCTCGGACAGGGTCCACGGGGAGCTGTTTTTT.

A few counts support this clone. The chain joins TRBV7-3 to TRBJ2-2; D is uncertain. Trimming took off 2 bases at V and 6 bases at J, with 4 bases between the two ends. CDR3 length: 12 amino acids. Germline V lookup: CDR1 SGHTA, CDR2 FQGTGA. DNA for the CDR3: TGTGCCAGCAGCTTATCTGCCGGGGAGCTGTTTTTT. As protein: CASSLSAGELFF.

The chain joins TRBV5-5 to TRBJ2-6; 13 bases align to TRBD2. With 1 base clipped from V and 5 bases from J, the junction kept 9 bases outside the gene matches. The CDR3 is 19 amino acids. CDR1 is SGHKS, CDR2 YYEKEE, per germline (reference sequence). CDR3: CASSLNSGLAGDWANVLTF. For the CDR3, the DNA is TGTGCCAGCAGCTTGAATTCAGGACTAGCGGGAGACTGGGCCAACGTCCTGACTTTC.

This chain links TRBV4-1 with TRBJ2-5; a possible D gene is TRBD1 (5 bases). CDR1 is MGHRA, CDR2 YSYEKL, per germline. This CDR3 spans 15 amino acids. Deletions cut 4 bases from V and 3 bases from J, with 15 bases between. CDR3 nucleotides: TGCGCCAGCAGCCCCGTTGGGGCAGGGAAAGAGACCCAGTACTTC. It translates to CASSPVGAGKETQYF.

The table lists this clone with a count of one. The V and J genes are TRBV19 and TRBJ2-7; maybe TRBD2 (5 bases). Germline V gives CDR1 LNHDA, CDR2 SQIVND (reference sequence). Trimming left V 5 bases short and J 4 bases short, with 18 bases between. The CDR3 spans 15 residues. The CDR3 nucleotides read TGTGCCAGTAGTCCCACGAGAGGGCCGGATTACGAGCAGTACTTC. Protein: CASSPTRGPDYEQYF.

The rearrangement links TRBV4-3 to TRBJ1-3; possible D gene TRBD1, 6 bases. The CDR3 totals 15 residues. Germline V gene sequence: CDR1 LGHNA, CDR2 YSLEER. The V end lost 0 bases, the J end lost 3 bases, and 9 bases lay between the germline ends. CDR3 nucleotide sequence: TGCGCCAGCAGCCAAGATGGGACAAGTGGAAACACCATATATTTT. Translation: CASSQDGTSGNTIYF.

The CDR3 nucleotides are TGTGCCAGCAGCTTGTTCAGGGGGCGAGAGCAGTACTTC. Protein product: CASSLFRGREQYF. V usage is TRBV5-6 and J usage is TRBJ2-5; 8 bases line up with TRBD1. CDR3 size: 13 residues. Germline-derived CDR1 and CDR2 are SGHDT and YYEEEE. V lost 1 base and J lost 11; bases outside the gene matches: 7.

V and J are TRBV11-2 and TRBJ1-2; a possible D gene is TRBD1 (6 bases). Germline values: CDR1 SGHAT, CDR2 FQNNGV. Trimming stripped 2 bases from V and 4 bases from J, with 8 bases between. The CDR3 is 13 residues long. CDR3 DNA: TGTGCCAGCAGCTTACAGGGGCCCTATGGCTACACCTTC. Protein product: CASSLQGPYGYTF.

In its sample, this clone was seen once. This chain connects TRBV29-1 to TRBJ2-7; weak D call: TRBD2 (5 bases). This CDR3 has 14 residues. Trimming took off 1 base at V and 4 bases at J, with 14 bases between the two ends. Per germline, CDR1 SQVTM and CDR2 ANQGSEA. This CDR3 is CSVEGLADEYEQYF. CDR3 DNA: TGCAGCGTTGAAGGGCTAGCTGATGAATACGAGCAGTACTTC.

The chain carries TRBV6-6 and TRBJ1-1; tentative D call: TRBD1 (5 bases). Germline CDR1 MNHNY, CDR2 SVGAGI (reference sequence). V gave up 6 bases and J gave up 2 bases, with 13 bases separating them. This CDR3 contains 14 residues. The CDR3 coding sequence is TGTGCCAGCAGCCCCGTGACAGTTAACACTGAAGCTTTCTTT. It codes for CASSPVTVNTEAFF.

The chain uses TRBV5-1 and TRBJ1-1, with 7 bases fitting TRBD1. The CDR3 covers 15 residues. Germline V CDR1 and CDR2: SGHRS, YFSETQ. V shed 6 bases, J shed 4 bases, and the junction held 12 bases outside the gene matches. CDR3 protein: CASNRGDSWGTEAFF. CDR3 in DNA: TGCGCCAGCAACAGGGGAGACAGCTGGGGCACTGAAGCTTTCTTT.

The V call is TRBV6-6, the J call TRBJ2-2; TRBD2 matches at 12 bases. The CDR3 runs 15 residues. Germline CDR1 MNHNY, CDR2 SVGAGI (reference sequence). The trim removed 7 bases at V and 6 bases at J, leaving 6 bases unmatched. The CDR3 region is CASTQLAGGAGELFF. For the CDR3, the DNA is TGTGCCAGCACCCAGCTAGCGGGAGGGGCCGGGGAGCTGTTTTTT.

This sequence joins TRBV15 and TRBJ2-5; TRBD1 aligns across 8 bases. The junction had 13 bases not matched to a gene; V was cut back by 4 bases and J by 12 bases. In germline, CDR1 is LNHNV, CDR2 YYDKDF (reference sequence). The CDR3 runs 14 residues. As DNA, the CDR3 is TGTGCCACCAGCACCCGGGACCAGGGGGCCCGAAAGTACTTC. Protein sequence: CATSTRDQGARKYF. Full variable domain (remainder filled in from reference TRBV15 and TRBJ2-5): DAMVIQNPRYQVTQFGKPVTLSCSQTLNHNVMYWYQQKSSQAPKLLFHYYDKDFNNEADTPDNFQSRRPNTSFCFLDIRSPGLGDTAMYLCATSTRDQGARKYFGPGTRLLVL.

This rearrangement joins TRBV25-1 to TRBJ2-6; D remains ambiguous. Germline CDR1 MGHDK, CDR2 SYGVNS. Trimming took 2 bases from V and 0 from J, leaving 8 bases between them. The CDR3 covers 16 residues. In DNA form, the CDR3 reads TGTGCCAGCAGTGAAAATTCCCACTCTGGGGCCAACGTCCTGACTTTC. Encoded protein: CASSENSHSGANVLTF.

The rearrangement links TRBV21-1 to TRBJ1-4. TRBV21-1 constitutes a pseudogene. The CDR3 runs to 13 residues. This chain's CDR3 is CASNGGRDEKLFF. Here the CDR3 DNA reads TGTGCCAGCAACGGAGGGCGGGATGAAAAACTGTTTTTT.

The CDR3 bases are TGTGCCAGCTCACCACGGAGGGGTCCGTACGAGCAGTACTTC. It encodes CASSPRRGPYEQYF. The chain links TRBV18 to TRBJ2-7, with D maybe TRBD2 (6 bases). The CDR3 runs 14 residues. V lost 1 base and J 4 bases, leaving 11 bases between the germline ends. CDR1 is KGHSH, CDR2 LQKENI, per germline.

The chain couples TRBV10-1 to TRBJ2-5; D might be TRBD2 (6 bases). The CDR3 covers 14 residues. Germline values: CDR1 WNHNN, CDR2 SYGVQD (reference sequence). The ends were cut back, 3 bases at V and 1 base at J, with 9 bases in the middle. CDR3: CASSDGGPQETQYF. As DNA, the CDR3 is TGCGCCAGCAGTGACGGGGGTCCCCAAGAGACCCAGTACTTC.

This chain uses TRBV21-1 with TRBJ2-7; TRBD1, as called in the table, went unchecked against the DNA. TRBV21-1 is reported as a pseudogene. The CDR3 extends over 15 amino acids. CDR3 amino acids: CAILKGSRLCYEQYF. The CDR3 coding sequence is TGTGCCATCTTGAAGGGGTCCCGCCTCTGTTACGAGCAGTACTTC.

Details on this clone: At one of its ends the junction is not consistent with the germline gene, which may arise from a read error. The chain is built from TRBV25-1 and TRBJ2-1; D may be TRBD2 (5 bases). Germline CDR1 and CDR2: MGHDK and SYGVNS. This CDR3 region has 11 residues. CDR3 nucleotide sequence: TGTGCCAGCAGCGAATCGGGGTGGCAGTTCTTC. Protein sequence: CASSESGWQFF.

V is TRBV6-5 and J is TRBJ2-7, with D perhaps TRBD2 (6 bases). The CDR3 is 14 residues long. From germline, CDR1 is MNHEY and CDR2 SVGAGI. Deletions cut 2 bases from V and 2 bases from J, with 10 bases between. The CDR3 DNA reads as TGTGCCAGCAGTTACGCCGGGACTGCCTACGAGCAGTACTTC. It specifies CASSYAGTAYEQYF.

The chain carries TRBV28 and TRBJ2-2; D unresolved. The CDR3 has 15 residues. Germline loops: CDR1 MDHEN, CDR2 SYDVKM. Trimming stripped 3 bases from V and 5 bases from J, with 13 bases between. The CDR3 DNA reads as TGTGCCAGCAGTTTTAGCTACACGGTTACCGGGGAGCTGTTTTTT. This translates into CASSFSYTVTGELFF.

The chain uses TRBV7-6 and TRBJ2-7, with 10 bases matching TRBD2. CDR1 is SGHVS, CDR2 FNYEAQ, per germline. This CDR3 has 15 residues. J gave up 1 base and V 5 bases, and 5 bases lay outside the gene matches. CDR3 sequence reads: CASSPTSGASYEQYF. The CDR3 DNA reads TGTGCCAGCAGCCCTACTAGCGGGGCTTCCTACGAGCAGTACTTC.

The CDR3 reads CASRPGRGGWGAEAFF. The CDR3 bases are TGTGCCAGCAGGCCCGGGCGGGGGGGGTGGGGCGCTGAAGCTTTCTTT. The genes are TRBV28 and TRBJ1-1; a possible D gene is TRBD1 (5 bases). Trimming removed 6 bases from V and 6 bases from J, with 23 bases in between. This CDR3 contains 16 residues. The germline CDR1 and CDR2 sequences are MDHEN and SYDVKM. Combining the CDR3 with reference TRBV28 and TRBJ1-1 gives the whole variable domain DVKVTQSSRYLVKRTGEKVFLECVQDMDHENMFWYRQDPGLGLRLIYFSYDVKMKEKGDIPEGYSVSREKKERFSLILESASTNQTSMYLCASRPGRGGWGAEAFFGQGTRLTVV.

V usage is TRBV15 and J usage is TRBJ2-7; D gene unclear. The germline V and J ends were trimmed by 4 bases and 0 bases, with 13 bases remaining between them. Germline CDR1 and CDR2: LNHNV and YYDKDF (reference sequence). The CDR3 runs 15 residues. CDR3 nucleotides: TGTGCCACCAGCAAGCGTCCCGGCACCTCCTACGAGCAGTACTTC. Amino acids: CATSKRPGTSYEQYF.

V is TRBV6-1 and J is TRBJ2-5, with 12 bases lining up with TRBD2. The V gene's germline CDR1 is MNHNS and CDR2 SASEGT. The CDR3 consists of 14 residues. V was pared by 6 bases and J by 5 bases, with 4 bases of the junction left unmatched. This CDR3 is CASSTLAGGETQYF. CDR3 sequence (DNA): TGTGCCAGCAGCACCCTAGCGGGAGGGGAGACCCAGTACTTC.

A few counts support this clone. V gene TRBV19 combines with J gene TRBJ2-5, with 7 bases aligning to TRBD2. CDR1 is LNHDA and CDR2 is SQIVND in the germline V gene (reference sequence). J was trimmed by 5 bases and V by 10 bases; bases with no gene match: 7. The CDR3 has 12 amino acids. This CDR3 reads CATSRGMETQYF. The CDR3 DNA is TGTGCCACCTCGCGGGGGATGGAGACCCAGTACTTC.

This clone was seen only a few times. The chain links TRBV30 to TRBJ2-7, with D possibly matching TRBD2 (6 bases). Trimming took off 3 bases at V and 3 bases at J, with 15 bases between the two ends. CDR3 length: 14 amino acids. The V gene's germline CDR1 is GTSNPN and CDR2 SVGIG (reference sequence). The CDR3 loop reads CAWSLWRDGYEQYF. The CDR3, as DNA: TGTGCCTGGAGCTTGTGGCGGGACGGCTACGAGCAGTACTTC.

The V call is TRBV27, the J call TRBJ2-1, with TRBD2 identical over 13 bases. Germline values: CDR1 MNHEY, CDR2 SMNVEV (reference sequence). V was clipped by 10 bases and J by 7 bases; unmatched bases: 4. CDR3 length: 13 amino acids. CDR3 in DNA: TGTGCCATTGGGACTAGCGGGAAGAATGAGCAGTTCTTC. This sequence encodes CAIGTSGKNEQFF.

This clone is medium-sized within its sample. The chain links TRBV6-4 to TRBJ2-3; TRBD2 matches at 9 bases. V lost 2 bases to trimming and J lost 4 bases; unmatched junction nucleotides: 4. CDR1 MRHNA and CDR2 SNTAGT come from the germline V gene. The CDR3 length is 15 residues. This CDR3 reads CASSDRAGGPDTQYF. DNA of the CDR3: TGTGCCAGCAGTGACAGGGCGGGAGGGCCAGATACGCAGTATTTT.

This clone turned up a few times. This chain connects TRBV29-1 to TRBJ2-7; D might be TRBD2 (5 bases). Trimming removed 7 bases from V and 0 bases from J, with 13 bases in between. The length of the CDR3 is 13 residues. Germline loops: CDR1 SQVTM, CDR2 ANQGSEA. CDR3 DNA: TGCAGCGGGCTATCCGGGAACTCCTACGAGCAGTACTTC. Protein product: CSGLSGNSYEQYF.

This clone was seen once. The rearrangement joins TRBV5-4 to TRBJ2-1; TRBD2 matches 11 bases. This CDR3 comprises 16 residues. Germline V gene data show CDR1 as SGHNT and CDR2 as YYREEE (reference sequence). J was trimmed by 10 bases and V by 0 bases; bases with no gene match: 9. CDR3 sequence (DNA): TGTGCCAGCAGCTTGGCCGAGACTAGCGGGATTCCAGAGCAGTTCTTC. Its translation: CASSLAETSGIPEQFF.